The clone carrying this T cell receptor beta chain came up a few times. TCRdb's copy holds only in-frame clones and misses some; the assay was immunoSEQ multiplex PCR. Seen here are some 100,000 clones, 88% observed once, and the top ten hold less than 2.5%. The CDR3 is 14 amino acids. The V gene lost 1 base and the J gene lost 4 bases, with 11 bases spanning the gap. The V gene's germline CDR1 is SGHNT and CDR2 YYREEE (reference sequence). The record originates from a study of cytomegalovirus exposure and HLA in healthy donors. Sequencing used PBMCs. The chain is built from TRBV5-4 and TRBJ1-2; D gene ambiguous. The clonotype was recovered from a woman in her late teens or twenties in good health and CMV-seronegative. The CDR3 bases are TGTGCCAGCAGCTTGTTCTTAGATTTCTATGGCTACACCTTC. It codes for CASSLFLDFYGYTF.